This entry describes one T cell receptor (beta chain). The data derive from a study of control samples from healthy donors and cancer patients. TCRdb's copy holds only in-frame clones and misses some; the assay was immunoSEQ multiplex PCR. Of some 130,000 clones in the sample, about 90% were seen once. The specimen sequenced was blood. The source of this sequence is a woman between 50 and 59 years old in good health.

The CDR3 coding sequence is TGTGCCAGCAGCTTAGGTCTGGGGGACACTGAAGCTTTCTTT. It yields the protein CASSLGLGDTEAFF. The genes are TRBV7-9 and TRBJ1-1, with D possibly being TRBD1 (5 bases). CDR3 length equals 14 residues. The V gene lost 1 base and the J gene lost 3 bases, with 9 bases spanning the gap. CDR1 SEHNR and CDR2 FQNEAQ come from the germline V gene (reference sequence). The entire variable domain, with the rest obtained from reference TRBV7-9 and TRBJ1-1, is as follows: DTGVSQNPRHKITKRGQNVTFRCDPISEHNRLYWYRQTLGQGPEFLTYFQNEAQLEKSRLLSDRFSAERPKGSFSTLEIQRTEQGDSAMYLCASSLGLGDTEAFFGQGTRLTVV.